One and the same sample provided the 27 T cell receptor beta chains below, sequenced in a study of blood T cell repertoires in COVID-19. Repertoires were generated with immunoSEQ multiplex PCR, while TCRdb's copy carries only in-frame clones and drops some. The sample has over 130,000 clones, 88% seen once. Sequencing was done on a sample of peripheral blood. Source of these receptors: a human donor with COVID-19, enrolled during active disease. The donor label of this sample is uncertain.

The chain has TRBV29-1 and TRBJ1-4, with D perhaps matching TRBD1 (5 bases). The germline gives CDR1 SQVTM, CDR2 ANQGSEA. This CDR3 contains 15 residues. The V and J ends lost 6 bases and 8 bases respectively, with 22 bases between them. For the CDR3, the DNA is TGCAGCGTCTCACGCGGGTTGGGGGGTGAAGAAAAACTGTTTTTT. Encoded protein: CSVSRGLGGEEKLFF.

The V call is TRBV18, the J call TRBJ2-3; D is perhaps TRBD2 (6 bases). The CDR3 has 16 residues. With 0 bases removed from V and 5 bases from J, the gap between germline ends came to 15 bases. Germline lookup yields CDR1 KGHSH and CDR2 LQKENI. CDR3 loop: CASSPPNRGWGDTQYF. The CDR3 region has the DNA TGTGCCAGCTCACCACCGAACCGGGGGTGGGGAGATACGCAGTATTTT.

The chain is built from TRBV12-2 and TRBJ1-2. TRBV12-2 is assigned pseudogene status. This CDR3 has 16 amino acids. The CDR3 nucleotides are TGTGCAAGTCGCTTAGTGGTCTGCGCCCCTTACTATGGCTACACCTTC. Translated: CASRLVVCAPYYGYTF.

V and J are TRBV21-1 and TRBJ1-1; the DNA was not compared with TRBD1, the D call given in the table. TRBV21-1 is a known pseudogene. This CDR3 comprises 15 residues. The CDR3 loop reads CASSKCWTASTEAFF. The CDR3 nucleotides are TGTGCCAGCAGCAAATGTTGGACAGCTTCCACTGAAGCTTTCTTT.

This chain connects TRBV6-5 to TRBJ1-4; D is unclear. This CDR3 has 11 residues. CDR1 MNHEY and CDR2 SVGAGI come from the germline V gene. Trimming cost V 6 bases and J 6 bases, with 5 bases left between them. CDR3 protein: CASRRDEKLFF. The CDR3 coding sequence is TGTGCCAGCAGGCGAGATGAAAAACTGTTTTTT.

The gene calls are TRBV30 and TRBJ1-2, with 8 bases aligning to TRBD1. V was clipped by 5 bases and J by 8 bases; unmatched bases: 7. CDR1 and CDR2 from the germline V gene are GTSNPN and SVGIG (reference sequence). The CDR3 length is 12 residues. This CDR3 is CAWSAGGRGYTF. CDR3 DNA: TGTGCCTGGTCCGCAGGGGGCCGAGGCTACACCTTC.

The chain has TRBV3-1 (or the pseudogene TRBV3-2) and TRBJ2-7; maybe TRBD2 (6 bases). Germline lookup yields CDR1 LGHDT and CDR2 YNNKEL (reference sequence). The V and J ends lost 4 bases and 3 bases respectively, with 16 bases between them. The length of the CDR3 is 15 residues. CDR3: CASSRVGGIGYEQYF. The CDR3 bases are TGTGCCAGCAGCCGTGTCGGGGGTATCGGCTACGAGCAGTACTTC.

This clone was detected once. CDR3 protein: CASSSGQGNSPLHF. The CDR3 bases are TGCGCCAGCAGCTCCGGACAGGGGAATTCACCCCTCCACTTT. This chain uses TRBV5-1 with TRBJ1-6, with 9 bases lining up with TRBD1. The ends lost 3 bases at V and 7 bases at J; junction bases unmatched: 2. Germline V lookup: CDR1 SGHRS, CDR2 YFSETQ. The CDR3 is made up of 14 amino acids.

This CDR3 is CASSKVTGGVIGYTF. The CDR3 DNA reads TGTGCCAGCAGCAAAGTCACAGGAGGGGTCATTGGCTACACCTTC. This chain connects TRBV21-1 to TRBJ1-2. TRBV21-1 is designated a pseudogene. The CDR3 has 15 amino acids.

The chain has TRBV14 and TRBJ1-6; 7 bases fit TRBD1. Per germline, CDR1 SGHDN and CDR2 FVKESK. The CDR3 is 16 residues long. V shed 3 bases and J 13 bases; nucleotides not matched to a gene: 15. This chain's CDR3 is CASSQNGPGTDGPLHF. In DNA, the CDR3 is TGTGCCAGCAGCCAGAACGGTCCCGGGACAGACGGGCCCCTCCACTTT. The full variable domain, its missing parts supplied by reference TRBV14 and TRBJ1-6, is EAGVTQFPSHSVIEKGQTVTLRCDPISGHDNLYWYRRVMGKEIKFLLHFVKESKQDESGMPNNRFLAERTGGTYSTLKVQPAELEDSGVYFCASSQNGPGTDGPLHFGNGTRLTVT.

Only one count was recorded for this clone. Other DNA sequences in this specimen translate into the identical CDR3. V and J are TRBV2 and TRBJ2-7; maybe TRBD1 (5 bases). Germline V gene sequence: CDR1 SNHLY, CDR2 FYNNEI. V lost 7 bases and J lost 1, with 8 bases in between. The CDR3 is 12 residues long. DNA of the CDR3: TGTGCCAGCACGAGACAGTCCTACGAGCAGTACTTC. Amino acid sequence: CASTRQSYEQYF.

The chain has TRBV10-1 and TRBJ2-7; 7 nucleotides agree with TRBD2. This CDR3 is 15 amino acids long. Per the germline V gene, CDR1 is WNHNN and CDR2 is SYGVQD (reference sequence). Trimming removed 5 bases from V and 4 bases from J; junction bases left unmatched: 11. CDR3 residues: CASSPGQSGGYEQYF. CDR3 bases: TGCGCCAGCAGTCCTGGCCAATCCGGGGGGTACGAGCAGTACTTC.

The CDR3 reads CASSFGQGGGELFF. CDR3 bases: TGCGCCAGCAGCTTCGGCCAGGGTGGCGGGGAGCTGTTTTTT. The chain recombines TRBV5-1 with TRBJ2-2, with D possibly being TRBD1 (5 bases). The CDR3 has 14 amino acids. The germline V and J ends were trimmed by 2 bases and 7 bases, with 12 bases remaining between them. Germline V CDR1 and CDR2: SGHRS, YFSETQ.

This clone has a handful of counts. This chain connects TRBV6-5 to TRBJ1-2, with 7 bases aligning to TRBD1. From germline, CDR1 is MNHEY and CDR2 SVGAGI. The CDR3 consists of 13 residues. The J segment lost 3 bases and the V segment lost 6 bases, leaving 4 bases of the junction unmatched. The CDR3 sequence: CASSLDRDYGYTF. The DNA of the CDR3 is TGTGCCAGCAGCCTAGACAGGGACTATGGCTACACCTTC.

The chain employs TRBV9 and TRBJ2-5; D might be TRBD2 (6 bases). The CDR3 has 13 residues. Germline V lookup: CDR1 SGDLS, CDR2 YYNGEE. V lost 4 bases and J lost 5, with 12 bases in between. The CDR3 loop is CASSPGVWETQYF. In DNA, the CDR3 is TGTGCCAGCAGCCCGGGGGTATGGGAGACCCAGTACTTC.

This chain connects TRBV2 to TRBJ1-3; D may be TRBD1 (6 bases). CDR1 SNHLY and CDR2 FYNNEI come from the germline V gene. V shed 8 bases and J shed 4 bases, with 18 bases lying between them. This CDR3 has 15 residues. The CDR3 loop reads CASGSQGLGGNTIYF. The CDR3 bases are TGTGCCAGCGGATCACAGGGATTAGGAGGAAACACCATATATTTT.

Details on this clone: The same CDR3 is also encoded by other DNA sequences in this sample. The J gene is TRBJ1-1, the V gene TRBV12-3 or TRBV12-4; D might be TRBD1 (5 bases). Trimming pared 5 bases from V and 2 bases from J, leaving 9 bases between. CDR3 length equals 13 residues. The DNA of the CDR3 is TGTGCCAGCAGTCTAACAGGTAACACTGAAGCTTTCTTT. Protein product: CASSLTGNTEAFF.

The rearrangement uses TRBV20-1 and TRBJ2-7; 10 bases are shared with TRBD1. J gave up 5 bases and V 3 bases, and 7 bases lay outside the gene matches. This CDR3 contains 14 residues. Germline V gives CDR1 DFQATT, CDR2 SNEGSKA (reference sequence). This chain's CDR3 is CSASRDRGFHEQYF. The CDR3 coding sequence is TGCAGTGCTAGTCGGGACAGGGGTTTCCACGAGCAGTACTTC.

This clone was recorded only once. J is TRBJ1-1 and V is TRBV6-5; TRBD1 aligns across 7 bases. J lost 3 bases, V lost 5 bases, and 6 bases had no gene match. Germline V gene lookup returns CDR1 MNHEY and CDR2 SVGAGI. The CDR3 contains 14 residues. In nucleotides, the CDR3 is TGTGCCAGCAGTCGAACAGGGGTGGACACTGAAGCTTTCTTT. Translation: CASSRTGVDTEAFF.

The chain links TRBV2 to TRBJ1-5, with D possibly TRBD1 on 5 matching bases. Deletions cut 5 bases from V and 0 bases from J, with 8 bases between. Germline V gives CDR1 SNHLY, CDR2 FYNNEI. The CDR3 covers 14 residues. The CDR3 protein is CASSRQNSNQPQHF. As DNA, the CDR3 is TGTGCCAGCAGTAGACAGAATAGCAATCAGCCCCAGCATTTT.

The CDR3 sequence: CASTFQGERGYTF. DNA for the CDR3: TGTGCCAGCACTTTCCAGGGGGAGCGTGGCTACACCTTC. The chain links TRBV5-6 to TRBJ1-2, with 7 bases identical to TRBD1. The CDR3 is 13 residues long. With V trimmed by 6 bases and J by 7 bases, 9 bases remained unmatched. Germline CDR1 is SGHDT and CDR2 is YYEEEE.

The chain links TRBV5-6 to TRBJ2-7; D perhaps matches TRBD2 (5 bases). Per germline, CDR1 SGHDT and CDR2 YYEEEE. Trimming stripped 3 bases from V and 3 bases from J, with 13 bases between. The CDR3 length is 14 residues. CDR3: CASSSPDGNYEQYF. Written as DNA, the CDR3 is TGTGCCAGCAGCTCTCCCGACGGGAACTACGAGCAGTACTTC.

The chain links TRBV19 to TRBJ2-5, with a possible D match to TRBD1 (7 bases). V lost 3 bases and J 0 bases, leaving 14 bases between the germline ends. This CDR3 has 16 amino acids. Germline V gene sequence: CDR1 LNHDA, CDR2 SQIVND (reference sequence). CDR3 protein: CASSMRDSGYQETQYF. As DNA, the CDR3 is TGTGCCAGTAGTATGAGGGACAGCGGGTACCAAGAGACCCAGTACTTC.

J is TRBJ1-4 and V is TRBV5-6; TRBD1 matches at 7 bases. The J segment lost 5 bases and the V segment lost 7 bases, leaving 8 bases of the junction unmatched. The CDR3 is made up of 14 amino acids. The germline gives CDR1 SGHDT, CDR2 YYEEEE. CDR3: CASLRQGLNEKLFF. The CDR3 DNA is TGTGCCAGCCTTCGACAGGGCCTGAATGAAAAACTGTTTTTT.

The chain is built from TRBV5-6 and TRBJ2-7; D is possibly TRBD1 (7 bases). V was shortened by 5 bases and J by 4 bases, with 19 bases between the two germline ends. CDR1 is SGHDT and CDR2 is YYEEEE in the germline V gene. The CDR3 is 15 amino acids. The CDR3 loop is CASRRISGGQYEQYF. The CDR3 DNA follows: TGTGCCAGCAGACGTATCTCAGGGGGGCAATACGAGCAGTACTTC.

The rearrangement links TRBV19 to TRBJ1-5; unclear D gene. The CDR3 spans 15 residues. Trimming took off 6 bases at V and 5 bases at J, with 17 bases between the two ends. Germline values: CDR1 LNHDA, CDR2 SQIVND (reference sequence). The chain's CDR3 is CASRDIAGDYQPQHF. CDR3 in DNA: TGTGCCAGTAGGGATATTGCGGGTGATTATCAGCCCCAGCATTTT. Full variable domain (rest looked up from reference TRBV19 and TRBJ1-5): DGGITQSPKYLFRKEGQNVTLSCEQNLNHDAMYWYRQDPGQGLRLIYYSQIVNDFQKGDIAEGYSVSREKKESFPLTVTSAQKNPTAFYLCASRDIAGDYQPQHFGDGTRLSIL.

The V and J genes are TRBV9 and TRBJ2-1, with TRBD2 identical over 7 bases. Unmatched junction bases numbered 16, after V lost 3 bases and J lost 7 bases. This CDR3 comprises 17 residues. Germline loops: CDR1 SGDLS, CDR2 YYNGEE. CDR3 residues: CASSGRTERGLGNEQFF. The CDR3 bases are TGTGCCAGCAGCGGAAGAACCGAGCGGGGCCTCGGGAATGAGCAGTTCTTC.